This TCR beta chain derives from a study of blood T cell repertoires in COVID-19. In the study overall: Acute and convalescent COVID-19 specimens originated in the United States, Italy and Spain. The cDNA or gDNA used as material had been derived from T cells, B-cell-depleted T cells, or PBMCs.

Per the original methods: For nucleated cells, counts were estimated from reference gene primer amplification. Sequenced by immunoSEQ multiplex PCR; TCRdb stores in-frame clones only, minus some. From that table come the V and J calls and clone size; the DNA was used to work out D and trimming. The table records hundreds of thousands of clones, 85% to 90% of them present only once. Trimming pared 4 bases from V and 8 bases from J, leaving 8 bases between. This CDR3 has 11 residues. In germline, CDR1 is SGHVS, CDR2 FQNEAQ. The clonotype was recovered from a woman aged 50 to 60 with active or convalescent COVID-19. The sample comprised peripheral blood. The chain uses TRBV7-8 and TRBJ1-1; D remains ambiguous. CDR3 nucleotides: TGTGCCAGCAGCTACATCTTAGAAGCTTTCTTT. Translated, it gives CASSYILEAFF.